This TCR beta chain was captured by sequencing in a study of cytomegalovirus exposure and HLA in healthy donors. Whole-study context: Later analysis reported that the approximately 110 validation repertoires shared the platform of the 500 to 850 first-cohort repertoires.

Study results and limitations: The tendency of first-cohort TCR clusters to co-occur in the 100 to 150 validation repertoires was identified by a subsequent analysis. The authors enumerated some 160 TCR beta chains as linked to cytomegalovirus.

Clones were read by immunoSEQ multiplex PCR, and TCRdb kept only the in-frame ones, dropping some. Among roughly 120,000 clones, more than 70% were seen once, and the ten largest hold roughly 2%. Separate from the approximately 670-subject first cohort was the approximately 120-subject validation cohort, to which the donors belonged. About this clone: No antigen is known for it.

Sequencing was done on a sample of PBMCs. The source is a woman in her 30s in good health and CMV-seronegative.

Here the CDR3 reads CASSRRETDGAEAFF. In nucleotides, the CDR3 is TGTGCCAGCAGCCGCCGGGAGACAGACGGGGCTGAAGCTTTCTTT. The chain couples TRBV7-9 to TRBJ1-1; D is perhaps TRBD1 (5 bases). The germline V gene encodes CDR1 SEHNR and CDR2 FQNEAQ (reference sequence). CDR3 length equals 15 residues. V lost 5 bases and J 6 bases, leaving 19 bases between the germline ends.